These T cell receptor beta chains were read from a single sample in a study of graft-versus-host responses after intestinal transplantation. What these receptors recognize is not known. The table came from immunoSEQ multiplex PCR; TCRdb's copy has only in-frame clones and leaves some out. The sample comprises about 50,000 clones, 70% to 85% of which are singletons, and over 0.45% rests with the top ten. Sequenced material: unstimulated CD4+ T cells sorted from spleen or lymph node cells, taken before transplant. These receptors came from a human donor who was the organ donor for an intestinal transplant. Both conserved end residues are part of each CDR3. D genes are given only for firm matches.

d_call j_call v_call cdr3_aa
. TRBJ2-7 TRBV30 CAWRRWADGKWEQYF
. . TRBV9 CASSVGGTYEQYF
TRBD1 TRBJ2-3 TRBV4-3 CASSIQGVADTQYF
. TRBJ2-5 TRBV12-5 CASRDTRGETQYF
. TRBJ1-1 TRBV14 CASSQDGGYFGLAFF
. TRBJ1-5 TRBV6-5 CASSYSGGGQPQHF
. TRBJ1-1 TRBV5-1 CASSLDRAVAEAFF
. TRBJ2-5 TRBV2 CASLRGTYQETQYF
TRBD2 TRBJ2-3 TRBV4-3 CASSQEPPSGGYTDTQYF
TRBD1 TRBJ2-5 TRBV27 CASSVYRGRYQETQYF
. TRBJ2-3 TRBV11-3 CASSQGGETDTQYF
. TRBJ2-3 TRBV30 CAWRGGVPNTQYF
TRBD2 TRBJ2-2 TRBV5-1 CASSLVAGGNTGELFF
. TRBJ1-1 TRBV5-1 CASSPTPSNTEAFF
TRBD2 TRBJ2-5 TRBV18 CASSPRPPSGVQETQYF
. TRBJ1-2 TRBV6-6 CASSYARVGGYTF
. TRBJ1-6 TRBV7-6 CASSSRGDVNSPLHF
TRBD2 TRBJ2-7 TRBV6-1 CASSVGSGSSYEQYF
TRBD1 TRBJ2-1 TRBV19 CASGRWGQGNEQFF
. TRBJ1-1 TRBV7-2 CASSLRGVLNTEAFF
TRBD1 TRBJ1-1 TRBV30 CAWTFRPGTGTFGTEAFF
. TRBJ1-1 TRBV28 CASIRNTEAFF
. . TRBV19 CASIMVSTQYEQYF
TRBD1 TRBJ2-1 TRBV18 CASSPGTGSNEQFF
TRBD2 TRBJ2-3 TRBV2 CASSVAGAADTQYF
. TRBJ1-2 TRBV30 CAWSVRGNGYTF
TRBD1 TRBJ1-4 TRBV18 CASSLLGQGSGEKLFF
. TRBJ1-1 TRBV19 CARETVNTEAFF
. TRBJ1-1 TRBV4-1 CASSQDPWEGRQDTEAFF